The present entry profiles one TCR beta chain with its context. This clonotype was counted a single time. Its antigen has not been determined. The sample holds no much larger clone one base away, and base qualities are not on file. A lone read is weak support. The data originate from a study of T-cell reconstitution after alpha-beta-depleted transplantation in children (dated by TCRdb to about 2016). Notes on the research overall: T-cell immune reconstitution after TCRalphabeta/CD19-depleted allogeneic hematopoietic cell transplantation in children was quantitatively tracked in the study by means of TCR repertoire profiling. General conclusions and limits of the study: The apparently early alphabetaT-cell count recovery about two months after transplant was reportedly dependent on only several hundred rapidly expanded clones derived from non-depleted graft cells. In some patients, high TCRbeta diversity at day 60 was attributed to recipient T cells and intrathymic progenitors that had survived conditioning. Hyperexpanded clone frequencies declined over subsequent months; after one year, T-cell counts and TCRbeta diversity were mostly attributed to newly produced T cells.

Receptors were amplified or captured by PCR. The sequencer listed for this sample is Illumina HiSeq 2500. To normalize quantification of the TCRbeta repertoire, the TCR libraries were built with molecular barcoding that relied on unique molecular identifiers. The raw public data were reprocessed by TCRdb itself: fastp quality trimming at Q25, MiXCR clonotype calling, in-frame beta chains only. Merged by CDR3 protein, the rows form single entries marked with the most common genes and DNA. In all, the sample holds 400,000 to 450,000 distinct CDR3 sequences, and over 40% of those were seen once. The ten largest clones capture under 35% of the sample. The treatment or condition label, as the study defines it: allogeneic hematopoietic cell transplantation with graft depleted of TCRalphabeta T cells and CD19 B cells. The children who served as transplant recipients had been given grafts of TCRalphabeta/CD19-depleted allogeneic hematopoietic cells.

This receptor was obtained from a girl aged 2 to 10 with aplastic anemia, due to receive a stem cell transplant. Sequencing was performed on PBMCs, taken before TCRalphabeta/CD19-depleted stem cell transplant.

The DNA is as follows: TGTGCCAGCAGCTTAGCCATCGGACGGGTAAATGAGCAGTTCTTC. Its protein reads: CASSLAIGRVNEQFF. The chain employs TRBV7-2 and TRBJ2-1; the D gene cannot be resolved reliably. The CDR3 runs 15 amino acids, cysteine and phenylalanine included. Solely the CDR3 DNA is kept, with 45 bases framed from the first base. CDR1 SGHTA and CDR2 FQGNSA were looked up in the germline V gene. Trimming at the junction amounts to 0 bases on V and 7 bases on J, and the germline ends lie 13 bases apart.